What follows are 13 T cell receptor beta chains derived from one specimen sequenced in a study of post-analysis software for immune sequencing data. TCR beta libraries were prepared from cDNA with unique molecular identifiers. TCRdb processed the PCR reads anew with MiXCR; each CDR3 protein has one entry. This sample carries hundreds of thousands of distinct CDR3 sequences, approximately 46% of them seen once, and the ten largest clones take over 10%. General study points: Patients showed TRBV5-6, TRBV5-1 and TRBV20-1 among four to six TRBV segments more frequent than in controls.

These receptors lack a known antigen. Sequencing was performed on blood. The receptors originated from a girl aged 10 to 17 with multiple sclerosis.

This clonotype came up once. This chain uses TRBV5-1 with TRBJ2-1; D ambiguous. The germline gives CDR1 SGHRS, CDR2 YFSETQ. Between the trimmed V and J ends, which lost 5 bases and 0 bases, there was a span of 12 bases. This CDR3 contains 15 residues. CDR3 sequence (DNA): TGCGCCAGCAGGTCCGACTCGAACTCCTACAATGAGCAGTTCTTC. The encoded protein is CASRSDSNSYNEQFF.

The V call is TRBV20-1, the J call TRBJ1-1; D is perhaps TRBD1 (6 bases). This CDR3 is built from 15 residues. The germline V and J ends were trimmed by 2 bases and 1 base, with 14 bases remaining between them. Looked up from germline, CDR1 is DFQATT and CDR2 is SNEGSKA (reference sequence). The CDR3 sequence: CSARPLGGPNTEAFF. CDR3 sequence (DNA): TGCAGTGCTAGACCCTTAGGGGGGCCGAACACTGAAGCTTTCTTT.

J is TRBJ2-5 and V is TRBV7-3; the D gene is possibly TRBD2 (6 bases). Germline assignment: CDR1 SGHTA and CDR2 FQGTGA. This CDR3 region has 15 residues. V was clipped by 2 bases and J by 3 bases, with 13 bases between them. CDR3 sequence: CASSLQSGGEETQYF. CDR3 sequence (DNA): TGTGCCAGCAGCTTACAGTCAGGCGGGGAAGAGACCCAGTACTTC. Full variable domain (rest looked up from reference TRBV7-3 and TRBJ2-5): GAGVSQTPSNKVTEKGKYVELRCDPISGHTALYWYRQSLGQGPEFLIYFQGTGAADDSGLPNDRFFAVRPEGSVSTLKIQRTERGDSAVYLCASSLQSGGEETQYFGPGTRLLVL.

This chain uses TRBV5-1 with TRBJ1-2; 11 positions agree with TRBD1. V shed 3 bases and J 1 base; nucleotides not matched to a gene: 2. Germline V CDR1 and CDR2: SGHRS, YFSETQ. This CDR3 spans 15 amino acids. CDR3 DNA sequence: TGCGCCAGCAGCTCGGGACAGGGGGATAACTATGGCTACACCTTC. It translates to CASSSGQGDNYGYTF.

The V call is TRBV20-1, the J call TRBJ2-7; tentative D call: TRBD2 (5 bases). Germline V CDR1 and CDR2: DFQATT, SNEGSKA (reference sequence). This CDR3 has 12 amino acids. Trimming pared 6 bases from V and 7 bases from J, leaving 16 bases between. CDR3 nucleotide sequence: TGCAGTGCGAGACCTAGCTTCCAGGAGCAGTACTTC. This sequence encodes CSARPSFQEQYF.

This clonotype turned up a few times. In nucleotides, the CDR3 is TGTGCCAGCAGCTTAGGTGGGACAAAAATTTACGAGCAGTACTTC. This sequence encodes CASSLGGTKIYEQYF. J is TRBJ2-4 and V is TRBV7-2, with a tentative D call TRBD1 (6 bases). The J call may be in error: the DNA end matches TRBJ2-7 better. This CDR3 has 15 residues. The germline V gene encodes CDR1 SGHTA and CDR2 FQGNSA.

This clonotype was detected a few times. The chain uses TRBV7-9 and TRBJ1-2; 9 bases match TRBD1. Germline V lookup: CDR1 SEHNR, CDR2 FQNEAQ (reference sequence). This CDR3 is 15 amino acids long. Trimming at V came to 4 bases and at J to 8 bases, leaving 11 bases not matched to a gene. The chain's CDR3 is CASSSRDRDSYGYTF. The CDR3 DNA follows: TGTGCCAGCAGCTCCCGGGACAGGGACTCTTACGGCTACACCTTC.

The genes are TRBV25-1 and TRBJ2-5; a possible D gene is TRBD1 (5 bases). CDR1 is MGHDK, CDR2 SYGVNS, per germline. This CDR3 contains 15 residues. The V gene lost 5 bases and the J gene lost 1 base, with 14 bases spanning the gap. The CDR3: CASSRSDSLQETQYF. The DNA of the CDR3 is TGTGCCAGCAGTAGATCTGACAGCCTCCAAGAGACCCAGTACTTC.

This chain connects TRBV4-1 to TRBJ2-7; maybe TRBD1 (6 bases). Per germline, CDR1 MGHRA and CDR2 YSYEKL. The CDR3 sequence is 19 residues long. The germline V and J ends were trimmed by 1 base and 0 bases, with 22 bases remaining between them. The CDR3 is CASSQVGGFRDKPSYEQYF. The CDR3 DNA sequence: TGCGCCAGCAGCCAAGTCGGTGGGTTCCGGGACAAGCCCTCCTACGAGCAGTACTTC.

This chain joins TRBV28 and TRBJ2-1; D is ambiguous. The V and J ends lost 10 bases and 6 bases respectively, with 10 bases between them. This CDR3 has 11 residues. The germline V gene encodes CDR1 MDHEN and CDR2 SYDVKM. CDR3 DNA: TGTGCCACCAGAAGGGTCAATGAGCAGTTCTTC. Its protein is CATRRVNEQFF.

This clonotype was seen only a few times. V is TRBV6-1 and J is TRBJ2-1; TRBD1 matches at 8 bases. Germline CDR1 MNHNS, CDR2 SASEGT. CDR3 length: 16 amino acids. Losses at the gene ends were 4 bases for V and 6 bases for J; bases not matched to a gene: 11. CDR3 bases: TGTGCCAGCAGTGTCACCGGGACAGGACTCCTCAATGAGCAGTTCTTC. Translated, it gives CASSVTGTGLLNEQFF.

The chain joins TRBV28 to TRBJ2-1, with D possibly TRBD2 on 6 matching bases. The CDR3 length is 15 residues. Germline CDR1 reads MDHEN; CDR2 reads SYDVKM. Trimming stripped 6 bases from V and 8 bases from J, with 20 bases between. CDR3 protein: CASREGRPEWDEQFF. The CDR3 DNA is TGTGCCAGCAGGGAGGGACGGCCAGAGTGGGATGAGCAGTTCTTC.

This clonotype was detected ten times or more. The chain combines TRBV2 with TRBJ2-1; D not certain. Germline values: CDR1 SNHLY, CDR2 FYNNEI. This CDR3 is 14 amino acids long. The V and J ends lost 3 bases and 4 bases respectively, with 10 bases between them. The CDR3 here is CASSEGSSYNEQFF. CDR3 coding DNA: TGTGCCAGCAGTGAGGGATCCTCATACAATGAGCAGTTCTTC.